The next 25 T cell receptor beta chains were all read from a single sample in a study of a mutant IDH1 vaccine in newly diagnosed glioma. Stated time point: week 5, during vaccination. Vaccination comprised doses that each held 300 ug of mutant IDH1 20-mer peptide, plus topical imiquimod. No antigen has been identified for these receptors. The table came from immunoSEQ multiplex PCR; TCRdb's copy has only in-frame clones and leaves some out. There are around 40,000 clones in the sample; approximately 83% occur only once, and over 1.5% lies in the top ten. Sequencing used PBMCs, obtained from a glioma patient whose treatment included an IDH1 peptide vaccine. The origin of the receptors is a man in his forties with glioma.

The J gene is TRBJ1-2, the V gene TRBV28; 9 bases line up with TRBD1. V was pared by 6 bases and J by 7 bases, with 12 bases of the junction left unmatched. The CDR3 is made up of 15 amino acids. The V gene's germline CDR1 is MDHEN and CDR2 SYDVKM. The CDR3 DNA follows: TGTGCCAGCAGGGAAGACAGGGGGGATAGGAGTGGCTACACCTTC. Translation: CASREDRGDRSGYTF.

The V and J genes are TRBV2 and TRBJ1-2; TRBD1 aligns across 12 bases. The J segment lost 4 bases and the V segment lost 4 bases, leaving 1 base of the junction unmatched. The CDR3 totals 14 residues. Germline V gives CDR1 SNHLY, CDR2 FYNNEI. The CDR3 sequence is CASSGGQGAYGYTF. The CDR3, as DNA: TGTGCCAGCAGTGGGGGACAGGGGGCCTATGGCTACACCTTC.

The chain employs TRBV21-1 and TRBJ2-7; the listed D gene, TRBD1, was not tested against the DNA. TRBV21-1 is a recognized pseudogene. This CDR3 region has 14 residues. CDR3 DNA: TGTGCCAGCAGCACCGGACAGGGGGCTAACGAGCAGTACTTC. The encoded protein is CASSTGQGANEQYF.

The CDR3 is CASSLVAGGTYEQYF. The DNA of the CDR3 is TGCGCCAGCAGCTTGGTTGCAGGGGGCACCTACGAGCAGTACTTC. This chain links TRBV5-1 with TRBJ2-7; TRBD1 aligns across 8 bases. The CDR3 runs to 15 residues. The germline V gene has CDR1 SGHRS and CDR2 YFSETQ. Trimming took 0 bases from V and 2 from J; bases not matched to a gene: 4. Full variable domain (outside the CDR3, taken from reference TRBV5-1 and TRBJ2-7): KAGVTQTPRYLIKTRGQQVTLSCSPISGHRSVSWYQQTPGQGLQFLFEYFSETQRNKGNFPGRFSGRQFSNSRSEMNVSTLELGDSALYLCASSLVAGGTYEQYFGPGTRLTVT.

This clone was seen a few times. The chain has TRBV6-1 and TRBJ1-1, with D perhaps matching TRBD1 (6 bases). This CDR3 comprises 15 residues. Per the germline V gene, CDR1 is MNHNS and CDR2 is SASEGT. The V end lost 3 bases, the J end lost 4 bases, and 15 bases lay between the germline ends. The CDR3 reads CASSDYGGAGTEAFF. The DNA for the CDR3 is TGTGCCAGCAGTGATTATGGGGGCGCGGGCACTGAAGCTTTCTTT.

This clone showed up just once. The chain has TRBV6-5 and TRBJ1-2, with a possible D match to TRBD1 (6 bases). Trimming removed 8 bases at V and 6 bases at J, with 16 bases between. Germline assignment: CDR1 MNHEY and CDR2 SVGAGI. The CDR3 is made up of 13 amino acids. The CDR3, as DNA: TGTGCCAGCCACGGGGGGGCTAGAGATGGCTACACCTTC. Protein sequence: CASHGGARDGYTF.

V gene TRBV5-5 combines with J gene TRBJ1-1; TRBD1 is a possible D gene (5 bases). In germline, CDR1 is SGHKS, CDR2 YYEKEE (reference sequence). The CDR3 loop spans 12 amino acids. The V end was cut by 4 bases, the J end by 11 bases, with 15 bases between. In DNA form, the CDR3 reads TGTGCCAGCAGCAAATGGACGGGGGGGGCTTTCTTT. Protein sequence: CASSKWTGGAFF.

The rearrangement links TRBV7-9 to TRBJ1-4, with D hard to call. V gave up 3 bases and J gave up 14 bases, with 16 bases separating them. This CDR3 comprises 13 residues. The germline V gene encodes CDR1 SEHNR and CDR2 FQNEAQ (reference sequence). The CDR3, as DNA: TGTGCCAGCAGCTTTTCTGGAGAAATGAATCTGTTTTTT. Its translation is CASSFSGEMNLFF.

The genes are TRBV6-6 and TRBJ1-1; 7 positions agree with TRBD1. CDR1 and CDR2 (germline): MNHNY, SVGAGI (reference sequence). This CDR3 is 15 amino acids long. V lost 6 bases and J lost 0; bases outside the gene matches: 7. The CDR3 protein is CASSTPGTVNTEAFF. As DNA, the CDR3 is TGTGCCAGCAGCACTCCCGGGACAGTGAACACTGAAGCTTTCTTT.

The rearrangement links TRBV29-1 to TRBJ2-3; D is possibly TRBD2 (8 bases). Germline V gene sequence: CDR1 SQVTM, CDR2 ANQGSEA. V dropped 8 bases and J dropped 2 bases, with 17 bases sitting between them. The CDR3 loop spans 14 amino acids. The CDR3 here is CSSRGGQHTDTQYF. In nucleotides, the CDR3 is TGCAGCTCACGGGGGGGACAGCACACAGATACGCAGTATTTT.

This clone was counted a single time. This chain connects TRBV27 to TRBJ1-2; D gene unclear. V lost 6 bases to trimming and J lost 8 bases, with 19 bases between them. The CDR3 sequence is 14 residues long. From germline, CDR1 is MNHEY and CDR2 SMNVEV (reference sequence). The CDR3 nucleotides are TGTGCCAGCAGACCCCCCACGGCACCTTGGGGCTACACCTTC. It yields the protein CASRPPTAPWGYTF.

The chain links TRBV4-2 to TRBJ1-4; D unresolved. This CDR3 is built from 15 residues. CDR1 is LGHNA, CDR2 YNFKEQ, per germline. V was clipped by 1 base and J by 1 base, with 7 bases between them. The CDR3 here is CASSQVPGTNEKLFF. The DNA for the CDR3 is TGTGCCAGCAGCCAAGTTCCGGGAACTAATGAAAAACTGTTTTTT.

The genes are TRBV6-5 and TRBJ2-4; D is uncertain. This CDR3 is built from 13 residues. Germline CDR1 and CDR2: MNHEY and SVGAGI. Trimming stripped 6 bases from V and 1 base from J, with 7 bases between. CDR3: CASRQAAKNIQYF. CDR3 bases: TGTGCCAGCAGGCAGGCCGCCAAAAACATTCAGTACTTC.

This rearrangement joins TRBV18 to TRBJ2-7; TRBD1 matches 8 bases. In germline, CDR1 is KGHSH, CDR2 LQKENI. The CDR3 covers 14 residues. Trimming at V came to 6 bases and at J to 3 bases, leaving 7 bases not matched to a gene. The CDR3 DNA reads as TGTGCCAGCTCTCGACAGGGGACGAACTACGAGCAGTACTTC. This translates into CASSRQGTNYEQYF.

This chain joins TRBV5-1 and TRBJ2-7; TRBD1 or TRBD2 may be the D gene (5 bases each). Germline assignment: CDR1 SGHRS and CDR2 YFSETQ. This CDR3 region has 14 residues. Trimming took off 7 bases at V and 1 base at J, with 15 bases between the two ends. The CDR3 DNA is TGCGCCAGCTTAGAGGGACCATTTTCCTACGAGCAGTACTTC. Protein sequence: CASLEGPFSYEQYF.

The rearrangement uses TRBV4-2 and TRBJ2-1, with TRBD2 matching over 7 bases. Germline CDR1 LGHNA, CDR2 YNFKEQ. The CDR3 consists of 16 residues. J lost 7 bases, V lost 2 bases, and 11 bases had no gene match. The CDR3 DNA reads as TGTGCCAGCAGCCAATATGGCCTGGGCGGGAGAAATGAGCAGTTCTTC. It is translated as CASSQYGLGGRNEQFF.

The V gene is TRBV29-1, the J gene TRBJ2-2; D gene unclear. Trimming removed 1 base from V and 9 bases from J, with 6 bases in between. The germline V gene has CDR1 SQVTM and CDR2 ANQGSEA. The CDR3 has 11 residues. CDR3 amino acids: CSVEGGRELFF. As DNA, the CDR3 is TGCAGCGTTGAAGGTGGTCGGGAGCTGTTTTTT.

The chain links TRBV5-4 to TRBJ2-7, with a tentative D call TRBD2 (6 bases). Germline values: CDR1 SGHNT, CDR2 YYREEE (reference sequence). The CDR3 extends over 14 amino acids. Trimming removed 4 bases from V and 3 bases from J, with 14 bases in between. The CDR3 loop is CASSVGLTDYEQYF. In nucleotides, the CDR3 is TGTGCCAGCAGCGTGGGACTTACCGACTACGAGCAGTACTTC.

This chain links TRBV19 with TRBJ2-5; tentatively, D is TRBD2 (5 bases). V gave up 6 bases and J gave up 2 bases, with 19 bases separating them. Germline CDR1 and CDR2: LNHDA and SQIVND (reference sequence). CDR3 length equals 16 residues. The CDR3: CASSHRGRRVQETQYF. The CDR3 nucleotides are TGTGCCAGTAGCCATCGCGGACGGCGGGTACAAGAGACCCAGTACTTC.

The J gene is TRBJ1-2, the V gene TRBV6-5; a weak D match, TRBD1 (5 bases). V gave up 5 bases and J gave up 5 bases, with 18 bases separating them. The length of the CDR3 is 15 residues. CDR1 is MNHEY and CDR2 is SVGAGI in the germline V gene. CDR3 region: CASSGPRGTGYGYTF. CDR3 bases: TGTGCCAGCAGTGGGCCCCGGGGGACTGGATATGGCTACACCTTC.

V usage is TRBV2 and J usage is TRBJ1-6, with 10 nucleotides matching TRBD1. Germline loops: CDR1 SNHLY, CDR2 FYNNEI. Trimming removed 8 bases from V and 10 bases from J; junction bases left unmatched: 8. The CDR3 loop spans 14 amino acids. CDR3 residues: CASLSGQGSSPLHF. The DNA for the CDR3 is TGTGCCAGCTTATCGGGACAGGGGAGCTCACCCCTCCACTTT. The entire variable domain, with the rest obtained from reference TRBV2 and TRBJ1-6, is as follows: EPEVTQTPSHQVTQMGQEVILRCVPISNHLYFYWYRQILGQKVEFLVSFYNNEISEKSEIFDDQFSVERPDGSNFTLKIRSTKLEDSAMYFCASLSGQGSSPLHFGNGTRLTVT.

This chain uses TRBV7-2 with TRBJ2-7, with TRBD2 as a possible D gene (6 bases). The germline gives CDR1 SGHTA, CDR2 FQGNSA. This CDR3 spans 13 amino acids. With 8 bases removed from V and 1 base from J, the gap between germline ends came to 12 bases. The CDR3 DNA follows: TGTGCCAGCTCCGACGGGGGATCCTACGAGCAGTACTTC. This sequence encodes CASSDGGSYEQYF.

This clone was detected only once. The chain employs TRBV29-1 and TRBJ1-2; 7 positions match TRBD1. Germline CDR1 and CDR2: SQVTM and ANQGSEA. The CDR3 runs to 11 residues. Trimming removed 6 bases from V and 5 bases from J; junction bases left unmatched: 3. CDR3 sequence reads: CSVGQVYGYTF. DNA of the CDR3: TGCAGCGTCGGACAGGTTTATGGCTACACCTTC.

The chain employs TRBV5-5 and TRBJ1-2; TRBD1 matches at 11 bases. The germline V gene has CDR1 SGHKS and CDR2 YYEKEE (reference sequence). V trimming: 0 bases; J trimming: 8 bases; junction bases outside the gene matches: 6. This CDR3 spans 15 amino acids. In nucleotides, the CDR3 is TGTGCCAGCAGCTTGGATGGACAGGGGGCTTGGGGCTACACCTTC. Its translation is CASSLDGQGAWGYTF. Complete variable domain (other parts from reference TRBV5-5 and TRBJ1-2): DAGVTQSPTHLIKTRGQQVTLRCSPISGHKSVSWYQQVLGQGPQFIFQYYEKEERGRGNFPDRFSARQFPNYSSELNVNALLLGDSALYLCASSLDGQGAWGYTFGSGTRLTVV.

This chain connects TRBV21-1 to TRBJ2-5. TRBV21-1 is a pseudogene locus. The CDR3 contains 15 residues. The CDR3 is CASSKSREFQETQYF. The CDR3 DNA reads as TGTGCCAGCAGCAAAAGCAGAGAGTTCCAAGAGACCCAGTACTTC.